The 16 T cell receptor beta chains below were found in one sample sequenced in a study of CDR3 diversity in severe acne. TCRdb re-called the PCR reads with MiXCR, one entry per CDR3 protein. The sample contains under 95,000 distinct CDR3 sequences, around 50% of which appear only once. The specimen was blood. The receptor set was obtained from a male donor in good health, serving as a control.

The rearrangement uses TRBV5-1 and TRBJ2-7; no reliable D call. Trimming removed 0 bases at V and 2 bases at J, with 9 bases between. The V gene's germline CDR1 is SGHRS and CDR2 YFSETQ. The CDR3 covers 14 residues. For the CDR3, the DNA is TGCGCCAGCAGCTTGGCCCTCCAGACCTACGAGCAGTACTTC. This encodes CASSLALQTYEQYF.

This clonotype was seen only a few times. The CDR3 DNA is TGTGCCAGCAGCTCCTTCTCGGGGGCAGGCTATGGCTACACCTTC. Amino acids: CASSSFSGAGYGYTF. The J gene is TRBJ1-2, the V gene TRBV9, with a tentative D call TRBD1 (6 bases). Trimming pared 4 bases from V and 4 bases from J, leaving 17 bases between. The CDR3 sequence is 15 residues long. Germline V CDR1 and CDR2: SGDLS, YYNGEE.

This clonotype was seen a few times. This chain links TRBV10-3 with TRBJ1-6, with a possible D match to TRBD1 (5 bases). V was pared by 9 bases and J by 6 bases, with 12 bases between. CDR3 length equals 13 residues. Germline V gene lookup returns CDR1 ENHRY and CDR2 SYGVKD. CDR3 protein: CAIQTELNSPLHF. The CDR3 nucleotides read TGTGCCATTCAGACAGAGCTTAATTCACCCCTCCACTTT.

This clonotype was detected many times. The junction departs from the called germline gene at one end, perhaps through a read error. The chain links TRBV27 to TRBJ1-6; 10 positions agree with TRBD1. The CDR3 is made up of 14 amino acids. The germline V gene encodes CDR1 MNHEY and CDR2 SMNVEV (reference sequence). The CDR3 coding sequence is TGTGCCAGCAGTTTATGGGACAGGGGTTCACTCCTCCACTTT. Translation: CASSLWDRGSLLHF.

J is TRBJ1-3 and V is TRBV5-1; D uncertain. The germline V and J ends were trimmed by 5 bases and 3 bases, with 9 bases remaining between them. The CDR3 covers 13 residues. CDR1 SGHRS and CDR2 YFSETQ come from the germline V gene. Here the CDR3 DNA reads TGCGCCAGCAGGGTTGAGGGTGGAAACACCATATATTTT. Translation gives CASRVEGGNTIYF.

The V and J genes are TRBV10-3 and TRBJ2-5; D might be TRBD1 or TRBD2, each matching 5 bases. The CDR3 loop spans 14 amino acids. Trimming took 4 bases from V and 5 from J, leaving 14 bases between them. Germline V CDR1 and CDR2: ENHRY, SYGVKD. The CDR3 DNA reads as TGTGCCATCAGTGTTGGCAGGGAGTCCGAGACCCAGTACTTC. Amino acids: CAISVGRESETQYF.

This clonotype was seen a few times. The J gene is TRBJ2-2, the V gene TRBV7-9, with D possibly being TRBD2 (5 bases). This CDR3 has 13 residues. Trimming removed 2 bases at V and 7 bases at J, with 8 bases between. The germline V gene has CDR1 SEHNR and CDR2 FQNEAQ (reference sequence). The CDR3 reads CASSLPGNGELFF. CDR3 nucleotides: TGTGCCAGCAGCTTACCCGGGAACGGGGAGCTGTTTTTT.

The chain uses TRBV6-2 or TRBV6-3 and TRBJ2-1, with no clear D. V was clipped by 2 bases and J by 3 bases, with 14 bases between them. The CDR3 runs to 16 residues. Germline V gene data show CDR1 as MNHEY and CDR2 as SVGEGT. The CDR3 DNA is TGTGCCAGCAGTTACGCCACGGAGAGCGTCTACAATGAGCAGTTCTTC. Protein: CASSYATESVYNEQFF.

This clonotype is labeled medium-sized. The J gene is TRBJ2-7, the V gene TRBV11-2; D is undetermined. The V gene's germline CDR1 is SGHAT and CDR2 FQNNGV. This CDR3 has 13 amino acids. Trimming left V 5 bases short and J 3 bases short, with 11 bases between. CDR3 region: CASSGGPSYEQYF. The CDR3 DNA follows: TGTGCCAGCAGCGGTGGACCAAGCTACGAGCAGTACTTC.

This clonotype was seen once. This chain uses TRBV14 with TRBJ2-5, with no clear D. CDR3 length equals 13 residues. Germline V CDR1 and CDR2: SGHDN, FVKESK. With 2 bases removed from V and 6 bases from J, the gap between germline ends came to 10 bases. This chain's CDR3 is CASSQSQPKTQYF. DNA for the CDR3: TGTGCCAGCAGCCAATCCCAGCCAAAGACCCAGTACTTC.

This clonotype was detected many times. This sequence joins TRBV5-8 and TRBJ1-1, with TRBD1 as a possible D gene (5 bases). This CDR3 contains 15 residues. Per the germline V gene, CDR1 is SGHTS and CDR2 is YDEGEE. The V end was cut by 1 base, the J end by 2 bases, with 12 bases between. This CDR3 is CASSLRGLANTEAFF. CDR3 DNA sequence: TGTGCCAGCAGCTTGCGGGGGTTGGCAAACACTGAAGCTTTCTTT.

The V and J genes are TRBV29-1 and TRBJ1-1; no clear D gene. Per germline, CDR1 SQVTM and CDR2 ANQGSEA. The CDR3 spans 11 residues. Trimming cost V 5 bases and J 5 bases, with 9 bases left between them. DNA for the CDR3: TGCAGCGTTAAGATAGGGACTGAAGCTTTCTTT. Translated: CSVKIGTEAFF.

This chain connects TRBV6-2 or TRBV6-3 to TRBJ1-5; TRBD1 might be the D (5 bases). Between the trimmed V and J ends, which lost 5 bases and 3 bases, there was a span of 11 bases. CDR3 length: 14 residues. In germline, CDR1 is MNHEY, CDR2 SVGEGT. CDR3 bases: TGTGCCAGCAGTGGGGACGGGGCCAATCAGCCCCAGCATTTT. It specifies CASSGDGANQPQHF.

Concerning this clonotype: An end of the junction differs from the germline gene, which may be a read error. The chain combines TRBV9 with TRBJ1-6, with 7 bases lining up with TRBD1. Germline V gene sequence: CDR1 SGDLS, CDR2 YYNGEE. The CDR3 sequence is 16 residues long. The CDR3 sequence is CASSVATGTANSPLHF. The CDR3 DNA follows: TGCGCCAGCAGCGTAGCTACGGGGACAGCAAATTCACCCCTCCACTTT.

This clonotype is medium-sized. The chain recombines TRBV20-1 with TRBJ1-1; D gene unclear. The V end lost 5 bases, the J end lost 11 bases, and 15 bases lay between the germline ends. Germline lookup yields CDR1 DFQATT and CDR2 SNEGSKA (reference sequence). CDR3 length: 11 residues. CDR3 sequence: CSAQGRVYAFF. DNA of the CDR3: TGCAGTGCTCAAGGCCGGGTTTACGCTTTCTTT.

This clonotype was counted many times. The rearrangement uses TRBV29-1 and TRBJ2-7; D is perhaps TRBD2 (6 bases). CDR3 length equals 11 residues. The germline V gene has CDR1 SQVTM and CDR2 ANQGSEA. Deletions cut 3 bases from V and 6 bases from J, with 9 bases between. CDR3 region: CSVDFGGEQYF. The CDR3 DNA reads TGCAGCGTTGATTTCGGGGGCGAGCAGTACTTC.